This paragraph reports one T cell receptor (beta chain). Its cognate antigen has yet to be identified. No quality values exist for individual bases; no much larger clone is one base distant. The study was a case-control design nested within a healthcare worker cohort in London, UK, with weekly nasopharyngeal swab PCR tests and blood sampling. Healthcare workers were enrolled in the week of the UK lockdown, from 23 to 31 March 2020, and were followed every week for up to roughly 15 weeks. The protocol used for the library was 5' RACE. TCRdb names NextSeq 500 as the instrument used. To correct for sequencing error and PCR bias, the TCR library protocol tagged individual cDNA molecules with unique molecular identifiers. TCR alpha and beta chains were both sequenced, and the abundances of alpha and beta sequences in each sample were closely correlated with each other. Per the source publication's procedure: Decombinator V4 was used to annotate TCR sequences for V gene, J gene and CDR3. Expanded TCRs were defined as changing significantly between any two time points under a Poisson model with p below 0.0001. TCR abundances were normalised to the total number of TCRs sequenced per sample and expressed as counts per million. MAIT TCRs were defined by TRAV1-2 paired with TRAJ12, TRAJ20 or TRAJ33, and iNKT TCRs by TRAV10 paired with TRAJ18. VDJdb, accessed 1 November 2021, was searched for CMV, EBV and SARS-CoV-2 annotated TCRs, with TCRs annotated for multiple antigens excluded. TCRdb redid the processing of the public reads, applying fastp at Q25 and MiXCR, and retained in-frame beta chains. Each record represents a unique CDR3 protein, reported with the most common genes and DNA among its rows. The V and J calls follow TCRdb's processing rather than the paper's. The sample table shows tens of thousands of distinct CDR3 sequences, and roughly 15% are seen once. The ten largest make up roughly 6% of the sample.

Trimming takes 4 bases from V and 1 base from J, and the germline ends sit 13 bases apart. The CDR3, from cysteine to phenylalanine, totals 15 residues. The CDR3 DNA has 45 bases and is translated from base 1. The germline V gene gives CDR1 as KGHSH and CDR2 as LQKENI. These data originate in a study of early T cells in non-severe SARS-CoV-2 infection (dated by TCRdb to the early 2020s). Regarding the study in general: Bulk RNA from unsorted whole blood was used for TCR sequencing, so alpha and beta chains could not be paired. The paper as a whole reports these results and caveats: VDJdb matching was skewed toward anti-spike CD8 responses and likely underestimated virus-specific expansions, missing private and CD4 specificities.

Sequenced material: whole blood. This TCR was recovered from an adult who was a healthcare worker with PCR-confirmed SARS-CoV-2 infection or an uninfected control (not recorded which). The chain is made from TRBV18 and TRBJ1-1; the best D guess is TRBD1, with 5 bases matching. The encoded CDR3 is CASSREGLGNTEAFF. The nucleotide sequence is TGTGCCAGCTCACGAGAGGGGTTGGGGAACACTGAAGCTTTCTTT.